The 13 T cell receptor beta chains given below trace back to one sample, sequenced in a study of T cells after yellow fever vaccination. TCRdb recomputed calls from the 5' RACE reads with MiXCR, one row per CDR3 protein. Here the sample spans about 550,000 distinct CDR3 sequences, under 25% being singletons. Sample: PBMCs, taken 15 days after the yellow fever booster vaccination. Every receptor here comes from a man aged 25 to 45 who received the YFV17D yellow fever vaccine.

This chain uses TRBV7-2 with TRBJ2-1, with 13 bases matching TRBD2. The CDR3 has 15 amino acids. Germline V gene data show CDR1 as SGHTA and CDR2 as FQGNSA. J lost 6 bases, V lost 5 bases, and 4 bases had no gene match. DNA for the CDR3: TGTGCCAGCAGCACCGGACTAGCGGGAGTCAATGAGCAGTTCTTC. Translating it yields CASSTGLAGVNEQFF.

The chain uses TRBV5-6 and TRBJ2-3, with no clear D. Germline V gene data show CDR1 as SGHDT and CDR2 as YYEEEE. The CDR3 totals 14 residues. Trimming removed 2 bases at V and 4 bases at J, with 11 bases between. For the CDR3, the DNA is TGTGCCAGCAGCTTAAGGCTAGTTGCAGATACGCAGTATTTT. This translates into CASSLRLVADTQYF.

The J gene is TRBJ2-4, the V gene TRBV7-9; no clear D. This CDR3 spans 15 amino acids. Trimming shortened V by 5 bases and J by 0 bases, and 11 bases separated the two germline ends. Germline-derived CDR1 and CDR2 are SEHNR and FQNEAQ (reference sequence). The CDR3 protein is CASSTTSGAKNIQYF. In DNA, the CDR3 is TGTGCCAGCAGCACCACGTCAGGAGCCAAAAACATTCAGTACTTC.

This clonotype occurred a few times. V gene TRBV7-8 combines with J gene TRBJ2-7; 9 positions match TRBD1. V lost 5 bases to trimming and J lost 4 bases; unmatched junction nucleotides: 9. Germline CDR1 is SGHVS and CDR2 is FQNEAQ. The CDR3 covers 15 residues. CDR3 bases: TGTGCCAGCAGCAACCTCGGGACAGGGCGTTACGAGCAGTACTTC. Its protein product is CASSNLGTGRYEQYF.

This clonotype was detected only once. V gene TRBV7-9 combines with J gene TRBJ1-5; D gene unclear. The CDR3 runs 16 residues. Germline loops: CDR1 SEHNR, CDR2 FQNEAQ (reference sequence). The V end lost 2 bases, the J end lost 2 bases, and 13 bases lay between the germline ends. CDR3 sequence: CASSLRRTVGNQPQHF. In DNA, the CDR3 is TGTGCCAGCAGCTTACGACGGACCGTTGGCAATCAGCCCCAGCATTTT.

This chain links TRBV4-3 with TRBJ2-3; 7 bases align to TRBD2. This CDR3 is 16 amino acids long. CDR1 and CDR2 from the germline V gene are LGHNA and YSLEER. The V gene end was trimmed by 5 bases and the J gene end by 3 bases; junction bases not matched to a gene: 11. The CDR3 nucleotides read TGCGCCAGCAGCGGGAGGGCCACCATCAGGACAGATACGCAGTATTTT. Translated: CASSGRATIRTDTQYF.

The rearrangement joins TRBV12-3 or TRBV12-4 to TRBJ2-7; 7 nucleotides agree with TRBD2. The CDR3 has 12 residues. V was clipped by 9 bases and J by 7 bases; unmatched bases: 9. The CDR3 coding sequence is TGTGCCAGTTCTCCTCCCGGGAGGGAGCAGTACTTC. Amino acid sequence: CASSPPGREQYF.

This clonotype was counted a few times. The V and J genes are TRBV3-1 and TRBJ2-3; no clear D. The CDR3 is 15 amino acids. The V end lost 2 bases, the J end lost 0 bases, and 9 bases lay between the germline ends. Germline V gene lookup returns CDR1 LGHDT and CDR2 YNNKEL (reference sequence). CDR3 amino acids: CASSQRVESTDTQYF. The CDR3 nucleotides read TGTGCCAGCAGCCAAAGAGTGGAGAGCACAGATACGCAGTATTTT.

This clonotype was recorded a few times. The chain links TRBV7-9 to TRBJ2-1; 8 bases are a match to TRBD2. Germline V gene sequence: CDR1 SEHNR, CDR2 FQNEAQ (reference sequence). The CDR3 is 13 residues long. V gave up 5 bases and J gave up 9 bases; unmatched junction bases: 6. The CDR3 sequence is CASSPTGRGEQFF. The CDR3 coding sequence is TGTGCCAGCAGCCCTACCGGGAGGGGTGAGCAGTTCTTC.

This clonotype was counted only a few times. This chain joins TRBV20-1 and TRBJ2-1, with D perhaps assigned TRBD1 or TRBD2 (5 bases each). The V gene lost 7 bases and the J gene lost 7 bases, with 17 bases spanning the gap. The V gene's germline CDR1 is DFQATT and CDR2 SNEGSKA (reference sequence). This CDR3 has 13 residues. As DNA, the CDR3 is TGCAGTGTTAAGGGACCTTGGGGGAATGAGCAGTTCTTC. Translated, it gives CSVKGPWGNEQFF.

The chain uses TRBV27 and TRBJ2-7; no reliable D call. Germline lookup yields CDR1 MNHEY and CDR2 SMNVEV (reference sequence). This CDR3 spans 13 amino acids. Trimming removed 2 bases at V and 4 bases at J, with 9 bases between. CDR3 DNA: TGTGCCAGCAGTTTAAGGCATTCTTACGAGCAGTACTTC. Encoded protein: CASSLRHSYEQYF.

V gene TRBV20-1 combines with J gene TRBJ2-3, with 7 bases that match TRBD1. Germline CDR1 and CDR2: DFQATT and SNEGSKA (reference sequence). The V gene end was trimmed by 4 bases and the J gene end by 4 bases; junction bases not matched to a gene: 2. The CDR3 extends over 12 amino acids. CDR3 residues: CSATGGADTQYF. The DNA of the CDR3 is TGCAGTGCTACAGGGGGAGCAGATACGCAGTATTTT.

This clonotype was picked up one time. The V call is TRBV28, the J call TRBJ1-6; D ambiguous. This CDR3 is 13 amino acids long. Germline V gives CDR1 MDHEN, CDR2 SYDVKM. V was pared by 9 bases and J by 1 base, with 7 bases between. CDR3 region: CASGASYNSPLHF. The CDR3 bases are TGTGCCAGTGGAGCGTCCTATAATTCACCCCTCCACTTT.